The 11 T cell receptor beta chains listed next were all sequenced from one sample in a study of blood T cell repertoires in COVID-19. Profiling relied on immunoSEQ multiplex PCR, and the TCRdb table lists in-frame clones only, not all of them. The sample carries approximately 110,000 clones, around 64% recorded once. Source material: peripheral blood. All receptors derive from a human donor with acute or convalescent COVID-19. The donor label of this sample is uncertain.

The rearrangement links TRBV6-1 to TRBJ2-1; TRBD2 matches 7 bases. The CDR3 covers 13 residues. The junction had 4 bases not matched to a gene; V was cut back by 3 bases and J by 8 bases. Germline lookup yields CDR1 MNHNS and CDR2 SASEGT. The CDR3 DNA reads TGTGCCAGCAGTGAGGGGGGGAGGGATGAGCAGTTCTTC. It specifies CASSEGGRDEQFF.

This rearrangement joins TRBV2 to TRBJ2-5, with a possible D match to TRBD2 (6 bases). V was clipped by 6 bases and J by 1 base, with 15 bases between them. CDR1 SNHLY and CDR2 FYNNEI come from the germline V gene. The CDR3 spans 15 residues. In nucleotides, the CDR3 is TGTGCCAGCAGGTCGCGACTAGGGCCCCAAGAGACCCAGTACTTC. This translates into CASRSRLGPQETQYF.

This clone was detected only a few times. This chain joins TRBV3-1 (or the pseudogene TRBV3-2) and TRBJ1-6; 7 bases match TRBD1. Trimming removed 4 bases from V and 7 bases from J; junction bases left unmatched: 4. Germline loops: CDR1 LGHDT, CDR2 YNNKEL (reference sequence). This CDR3 is 14 amino acids long. This CDR3 reads CASSRLDRNSPLHF. The CDR3, as DNA: TGTGCCAGCAGCCGGCTGGACAGGAATTCACCCCTCCACTTT.

V usage is TRBV6-5 and J usage is TRBJ1-2; D unclear. The CDR3 extends over 14 amino acids. V was clipped by 6 bases and J by 1 base, with 12 bases between them. Germline CDR1 is MNHEY and CDR2 is SVGAGI. The CDR3 region has the DNA TGTGCCAGCAGAATGGTACAAGATAACTATGGCTACACCTTC. It is translated as CASRMVQDNYGYTF.

V gene TRBV9 combines with J gene TRBJ2-3; TRBD2 is a possible D gene (5 bases). V was cut by 4 bases and J by 0 bases, with 12 bases left in between. The CDR3 sequence is 15 residues long. The V gene's germline CDR1 is SGDLS and CDR2 YYNGEE. The CDR3 sequence: CASSRRLLSTDTQYF. CDR3 nucleotides: TGTGCCAGCAGCCGACGACTACTAAGCACAGATACGCAGTATTTT.

The chain joins TRBV7-9 to TRBJ2-5, with D possibly being TRBD2 (7 bases). Germline V gene lookup returns CDR1 SEHNR and CDR2 FQNEAQ (reference sequence). V was pared by 5 bases and J by 5 bases, with 18 bases between. This CDR3 contains 15 residues. The CDR3 spells CASSPRGGGSETQYF. Here the CDR3 DNA reads TGTGCCAGCAGCCCCCGAGGGGGGGGAAGCGAGACCCAGTACTTC.

This chain uses TRBV4-1 with TRBJ1-5; D gene unclear. CDR1 is MGHRA, CDR2 YSYEKL, per germline. The V end was cut by 2 bases, the J end by 4 bases, with 9 bases between. This CDR3 is 14 amino acids long. In nucleotides, the CDR3 is TGCGCCAGCAGCCAAACAGTCGGAAATCAGCCCCAGCATTTT. This encodes CASSQTVGNQPQHF.

As concerns this clone: The sample carries other DNA sequences with the same CDR3. The CDR3 spells CASSLWGGPNTGELFF. The CDR3 DNA follows: TGTGCCAGCAGCTTATGGGGGGGCCCGAACACCGGGGAGCTGTTTTTT. The rearrangement links TRBV11-3 to TRBJ2-2, with TRBD2 as a possible D gene (7 bases). This CDR3 is 16 amino acids long. Trimming took off 2 bases at V and 0 bases at J, with 10 bases between the two ends. Germline loops: CDR1 SGHNT, CDR2 YENEEA.

This chain uses TRBV29-1 with TRBJ2-1; no reliable D call. The ends were cut back, 6 bases at V and 8 bases at J, with 29 bases in the middle. Per the germline V gene, CDR1 is SQVTM and CDR2 is ANQGSEA. The length of the CDR3 is 17 residues. The CDR3 DNA follows: TGCAGCGTAACCACCGATCCGCCGGCTAGGTCGATCCATGAGCAGTTCTTC. It translates to CSVTTDPPARSIHEQFF.

The chain links TRBV11-3 to TRBJ1-1; tentatively, D is TRBD1 (5 bases). The CDR3 consists of 14 residues. Germline CDR1 and CDR2: SGHNT and YENEEA. V shed 5 bases and J shed 5 bases, with 15 bases lying between them. CDR3 bases: TGTGCCAGCAGCAAGGGGCTTACCGGGACTGAAGCTTTCTTT. Its translation: CASSKGLTGTEAFF. The full variable domain, with the rest looked up from reference TRBV11-3 and TRBJ1-1, is EAGVVQSPRYKIIEKKQPVAFWCNPISGHNTLYWYLQNLGQGPELLIRYENEEAVDDSQLPKDRFSAERLKGVDSTLKIQPAELGDSAVYLCASSKGLTGTEAFFGQGTRLTVV.

V and J are TRBV19 and TRBJ1-2; D is unresolved. The CDR3 extends over 13 amino acids. Germline assignment: CDR1 LNHDA and CDR2 SQIVND (reference sequence). The V end lost 4 bases, the J end lost 8 bases, and 14 bases lay between the germline ends. The CDR3: CASSTRGTFGYTF. For the CDR3, the DNA is TGTGCCAGTAGTACGCGGGGAACGTTCGGCTACACCTTC.